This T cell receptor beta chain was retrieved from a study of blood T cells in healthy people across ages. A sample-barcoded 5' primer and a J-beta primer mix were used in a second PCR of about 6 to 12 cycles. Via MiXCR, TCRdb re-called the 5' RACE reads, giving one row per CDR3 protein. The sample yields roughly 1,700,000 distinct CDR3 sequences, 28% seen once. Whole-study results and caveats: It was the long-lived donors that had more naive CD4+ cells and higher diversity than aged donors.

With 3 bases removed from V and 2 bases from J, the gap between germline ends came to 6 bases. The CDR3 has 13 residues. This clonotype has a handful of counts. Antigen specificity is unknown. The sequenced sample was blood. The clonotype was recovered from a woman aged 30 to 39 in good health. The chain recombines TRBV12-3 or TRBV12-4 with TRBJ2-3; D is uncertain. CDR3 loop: CASSFSDTDTQYF. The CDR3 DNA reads TGTGCCAGCAGTTTTAGTGACACAGATACGCAGTATTTT.